These T cell receptor beta chains were read from a single sample in a study of regulatory T cells in long-lasting Graves disease. In TCRdb, the multiplex PCR reads were re-called with MiXCR into one record per CDR3 protein. There are some 250,000 distinct CDR3 sequences in the sample; 18% occur only once, and around 13% lies in the top ten. These data were also filed under a second study, of T cells in Graves' hyperthyroidism and ophthalmopathy.

The material was peripheral blood mononuclear cells (PBMCs), obtained at new diagnosis, from a patient treated with antithyroid drugs. All receptors derive from a woman aged 25 to 45 with Graves disease. CDR3s include the opening cysteine and the closing phenylalanine or tryptophan. The D gene is left open where the match is weak. Where a row states a size, it is once, few, many or the class of an expanded clone; other rows omit it.

clone size: NA; D gene: TRBD2; V gene: TRBV20-1; J gene: TRBJ2-7; CDR3 DNA: TGCAGTGCTAGGCTCCGAGCTAGCGGGGGGCAATACGAGCAGTACTTC; CDR3 protein: CSARLRASGGQYEQYF
clone size: many; D gene: NA; V gene: TRBV6-2/TRBV6-3; J gene: TRBJ1-1; CDR3 DNA: TGTGCCAGCAACCAGGGGCCGGGCCAGGAAGCTTTCTTT; CDR3 protein: CASNQGPGQEAFF
clone size: many; D gene: NA; V gene: TRBV6-1; J gene: TRBJ2-1; CDR3 DNA: TGTGCCAGCAGTGAACGGGGTAACAATGAGCAGTTCTTC; CDR3 protein: CASSERGNNEQFF
clone size: many; D gene: NA; V gene: TRBV18; J gene: TRBJ1-3; CDR3 DNA: TGTGCCAGCTCACCATATAACAGGGCTGGAAACACCATATATTTT; CDR3 protein: CASSPYNRAGNTIYF
clone size: many; D gene: NA; V gene: TRBV29-1; J gene: TRBJ2-7; CDR3 DNA: TGCAGCGTTGTCCCCCCCTTGCAGGGGCTCCACGAGCAGTACTTC; CDR3 protein: CSVVPPLQGLHEQYF
clone size: many; D gene: NA; V gene: TRBV12-5; J gene: TRBJ1-1; CDR3 DNA: TGTGCTAGTGGTTTGGGACAGAGGGTAGCTTTCTTT; CDR3 protein: CASGLGQRVAFF
clone size: many; D gene: NA; V gene: TRBV12-3/TRBV12-4; J gene: TRBJ1-3; CDR3 DNA: TGTGCCAGCAGTTTAAAGGGGGCTGGAAACACCATATATTTT; CDR3 protein: CASSLKGAGNTIYF
clone size: NA; D gene: TRBD2; V gene: TRBV29-1; J gene: TRBJ2-5; CDR3 DNA: TGCAGCGTTGGGGGACTAGCGGCGGAGACCCAGTACTTC; CDR3 protein: CSVGGLAAETQYF
clone size: many; D gene: NA; V gene: TRBV12-5; J gene: TRBJ1-5; CDR3 DNA: TGTGCTAGTGGTAGAGATCAGCCCCAGCATTTT; CDR3 protein: CASGRDQPQHF
clone size: many; D gene: TRBD1; V gene: TRBV6-1; J gene: TRBJ2-2; CDR3 DNA: TGTGCCAGCAGCCGGGACAGGGTTACCGGGGAGCTGTTTTTT; CDR3 protein: CASSRDRVTGELFF
clone size: many; D gene: NA; V gene: TRBV20-1; J gene: TRBJ2-1; CDR3 DNA: TGCAGTGCTAGAGATTTGGGGGGGGGGCCGATTGAGCAGTTCTTC; CDR3 protein: CSARDLGGGPIEQFF
clone size: many; D gene: NA; V gene: TRBV5-1; J gene: TRBJ2-7; CDR3 DNA: TGCGCCAGCAGCTTGCCCGGAGACGAGCAGTACTTC; CDR3 protein: CASSLPGDEQYF
clone size: many; D gene: NA; V gene: TRBV20-1; J gene: TRBJ1-1; CDR3 DNA: TGCAGTGCTAGGCATGTCCGCGGCCAGGTAACCAACACTGAAGCTTTCTTT; CDR3 protein: CSARHVRGQVTNTEAFF
clone size: once; D gene: TRBD2; V gene: TRBV5-6; J gene: TRBJ2-3; CDR3 DNA: TGTGCCAGCAGCTTCGGGACTAGCGGCCTAGGGGATACGCAGTATTTT; CDR3 protein: CASSFGTSGLGDTQYF